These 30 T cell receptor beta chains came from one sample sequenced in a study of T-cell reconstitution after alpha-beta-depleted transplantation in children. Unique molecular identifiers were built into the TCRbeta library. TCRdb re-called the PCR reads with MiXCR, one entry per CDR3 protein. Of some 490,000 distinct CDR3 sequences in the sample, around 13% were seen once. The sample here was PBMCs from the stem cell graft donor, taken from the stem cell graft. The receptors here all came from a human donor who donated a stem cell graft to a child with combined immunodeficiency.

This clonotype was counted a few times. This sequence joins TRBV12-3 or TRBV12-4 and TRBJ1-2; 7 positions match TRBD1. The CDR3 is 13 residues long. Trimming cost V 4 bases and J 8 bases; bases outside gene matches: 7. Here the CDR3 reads CASSSDRVRGYTF. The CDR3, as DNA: TGTGCCAGCAGTTCCGACAGGGTGAGGGGCTACACCTTC.

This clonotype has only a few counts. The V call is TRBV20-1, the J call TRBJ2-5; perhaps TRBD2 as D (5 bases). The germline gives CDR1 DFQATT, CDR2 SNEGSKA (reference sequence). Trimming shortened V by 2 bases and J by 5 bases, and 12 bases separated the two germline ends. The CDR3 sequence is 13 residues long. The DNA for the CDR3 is TGCAGTGCTAGACCGGACTCGAGCGAGACCCAGTACTTC. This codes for CSARPDSSETQYF.

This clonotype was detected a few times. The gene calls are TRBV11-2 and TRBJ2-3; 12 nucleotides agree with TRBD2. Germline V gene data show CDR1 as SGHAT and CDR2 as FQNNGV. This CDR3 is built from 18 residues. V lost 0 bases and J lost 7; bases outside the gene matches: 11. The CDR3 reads CASSLDLTASGGGYTQYF. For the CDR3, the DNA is TGTGCCAGCAGCTTAGATCTCACGGCTAGCGGGGGGGGATATACGCAGTATTTT.

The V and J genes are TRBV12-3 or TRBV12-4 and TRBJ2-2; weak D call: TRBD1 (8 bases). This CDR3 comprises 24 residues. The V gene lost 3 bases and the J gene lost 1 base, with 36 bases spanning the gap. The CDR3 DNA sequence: TGTGCCAGCAGTTTTCTTATTTTGGGGGGGCTGGACAGGGTTGTTAACAAGAACACCGGGGAGCTGTTTTTT. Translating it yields CASSFLILGGLDRVVNKNTGELFF.

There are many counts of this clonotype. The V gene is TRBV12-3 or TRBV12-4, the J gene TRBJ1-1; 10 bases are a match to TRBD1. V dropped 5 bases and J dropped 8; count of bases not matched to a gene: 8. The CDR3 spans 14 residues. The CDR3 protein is CASSPPGQGTEAFF. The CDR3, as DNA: TGTGCCAGCAGTCCCCCGGGACAGGGGACAGAAGCTTTCTTT.

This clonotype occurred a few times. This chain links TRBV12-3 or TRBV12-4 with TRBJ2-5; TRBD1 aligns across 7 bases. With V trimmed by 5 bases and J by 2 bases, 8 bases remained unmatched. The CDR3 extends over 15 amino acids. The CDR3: CASSQQGTEQETQYF. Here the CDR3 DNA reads TGTGCCAGCAGTCAACAGGGGACGGAGCAAGAGACCCAGTACTTC.

CDR3 region: CASSLETAFYEQYF. The CDR3 DNA reads TGTGCCAGCAGCTTAGAAACAGCTTTCTACGAGCAGTACTTC. The gene calls are TRBV7-2 and TRBJ2-7; D gene uncertain. Germline V CDR1 and CDR2: SGHTA, FQGNSA. The V end lost 1 base, the J end lost 3 bases, and 10 bases lay between the germline ends. The CDR3 sequence is 14 residues long.

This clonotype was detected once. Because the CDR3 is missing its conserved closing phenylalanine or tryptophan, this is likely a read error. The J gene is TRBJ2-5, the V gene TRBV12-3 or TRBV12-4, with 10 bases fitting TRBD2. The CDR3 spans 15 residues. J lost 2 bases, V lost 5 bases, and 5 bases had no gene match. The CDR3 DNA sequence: TGTGCCAGCAGTGAACTAGCGGGGAATCAAGAGACCCAGTACTAC. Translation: CASSELAGNQETQYY.

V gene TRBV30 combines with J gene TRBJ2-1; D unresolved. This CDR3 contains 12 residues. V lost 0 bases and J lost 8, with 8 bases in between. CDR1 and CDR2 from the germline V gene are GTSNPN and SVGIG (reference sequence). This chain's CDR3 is CAWSVGWYEQFF. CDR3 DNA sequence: TGTGCCTGGAGTGTGGGGTGGTATGAGCAGTTCTTC.

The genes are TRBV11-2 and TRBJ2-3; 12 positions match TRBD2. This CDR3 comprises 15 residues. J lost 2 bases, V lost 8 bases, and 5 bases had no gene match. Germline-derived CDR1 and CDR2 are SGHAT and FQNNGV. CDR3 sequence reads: CASEGLAGYTDTQYF. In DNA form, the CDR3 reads TGTGCCAGCGAAGGACTAGCGGGGTACACAGATACGCAGTATTTT. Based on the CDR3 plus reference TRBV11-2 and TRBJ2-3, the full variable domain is EAGVAQSPRYKIIEKRQSVAFWCNPISGHATLYWYQQILGQGPKLLIQFQNNGVVDDSQLPKDRFSAERLKGVDSTLKIQPAKLEDSAVYLCASEGLAGYTDTQYFGPGTRLTVL.

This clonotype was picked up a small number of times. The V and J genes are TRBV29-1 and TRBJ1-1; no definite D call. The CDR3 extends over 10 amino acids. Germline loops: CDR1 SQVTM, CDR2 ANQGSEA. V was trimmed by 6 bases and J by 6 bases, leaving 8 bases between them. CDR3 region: CSVLSAEAFF. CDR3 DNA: TGCAGCGTACTCTCGGCTGAAGCTTTCTTT.

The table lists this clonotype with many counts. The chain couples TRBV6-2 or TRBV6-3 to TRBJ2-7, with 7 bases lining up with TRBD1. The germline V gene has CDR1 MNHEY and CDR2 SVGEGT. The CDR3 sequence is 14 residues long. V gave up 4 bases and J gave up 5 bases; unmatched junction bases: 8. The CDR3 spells CASSSRDSQDEQYF. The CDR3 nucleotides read TGTGCCAGCAGTTCCCGGGACAGTCAAGACGAGCAGTACTTC.

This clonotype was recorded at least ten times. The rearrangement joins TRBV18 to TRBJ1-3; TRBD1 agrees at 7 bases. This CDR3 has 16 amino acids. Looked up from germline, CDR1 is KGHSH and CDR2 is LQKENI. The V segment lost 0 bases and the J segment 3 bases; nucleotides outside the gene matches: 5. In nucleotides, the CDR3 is TGTGCCAGCTCACCACCTGAGGGGGCGTATGGAAACACCATATATTTT. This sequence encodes CASSPPEGAYGNTIYF.

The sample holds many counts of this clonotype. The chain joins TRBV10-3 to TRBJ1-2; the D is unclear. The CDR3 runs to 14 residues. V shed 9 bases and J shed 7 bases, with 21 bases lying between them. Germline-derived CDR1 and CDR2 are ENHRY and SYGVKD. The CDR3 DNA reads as TGTGCCATTTCCCGGGGTTCCCGCGAGGCTGGCTACACCTTC. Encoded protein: CAISRGSREAGYTF.

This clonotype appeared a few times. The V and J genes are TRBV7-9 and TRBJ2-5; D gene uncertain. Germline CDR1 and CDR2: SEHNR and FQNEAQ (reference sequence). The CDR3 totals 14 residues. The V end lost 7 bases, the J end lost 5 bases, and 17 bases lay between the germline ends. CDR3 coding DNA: TGTGCCAGCAACTCGGAGTTAGGGTGGGAGACCCAGTACTTC. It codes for CASNSELGWETQYF.

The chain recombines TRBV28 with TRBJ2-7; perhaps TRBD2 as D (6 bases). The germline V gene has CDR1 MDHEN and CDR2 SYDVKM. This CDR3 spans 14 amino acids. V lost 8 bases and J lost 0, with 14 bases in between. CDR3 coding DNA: TGTGCCAGCTTTGGGCGGGGACTCTCCTACGAGCAGTACTTC. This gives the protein CASFGRGLSYEQYF.

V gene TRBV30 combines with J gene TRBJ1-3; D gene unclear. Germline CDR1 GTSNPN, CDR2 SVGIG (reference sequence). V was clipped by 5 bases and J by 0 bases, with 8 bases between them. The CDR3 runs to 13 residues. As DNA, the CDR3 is TGTGCCTGGTTGGAAGACTCTGGAAACACCATATATTTT. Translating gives CAWLEDSGNTIYF.

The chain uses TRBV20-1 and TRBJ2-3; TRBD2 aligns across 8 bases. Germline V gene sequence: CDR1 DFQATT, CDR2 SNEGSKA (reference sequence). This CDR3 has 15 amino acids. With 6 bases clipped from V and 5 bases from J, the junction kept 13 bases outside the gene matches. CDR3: CSATVIGRGRDTQYF. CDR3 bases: TGCAGTGCAACCGTGATCGGGAGGGGGAGAGATACGCAGTATTTT.

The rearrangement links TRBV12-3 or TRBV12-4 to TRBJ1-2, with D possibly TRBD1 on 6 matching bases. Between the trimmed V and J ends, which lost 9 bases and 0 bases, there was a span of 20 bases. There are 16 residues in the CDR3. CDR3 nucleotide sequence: TGTGCCAGTAGCCTCGGTGGAGGGGGGTCTAACTATGGCTACACCTTC. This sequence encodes CASSLGGGGSNYGYTF.

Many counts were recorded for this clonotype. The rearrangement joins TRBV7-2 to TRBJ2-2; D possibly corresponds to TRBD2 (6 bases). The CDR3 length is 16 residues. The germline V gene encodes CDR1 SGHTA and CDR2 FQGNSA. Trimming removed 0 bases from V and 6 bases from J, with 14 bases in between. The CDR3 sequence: CASSLAGPAGPGELFF. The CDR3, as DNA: TGTGCCAGCAGCTTAGCGGGACCCGCGGGACCCGGGGAGCTGTTTTTT.

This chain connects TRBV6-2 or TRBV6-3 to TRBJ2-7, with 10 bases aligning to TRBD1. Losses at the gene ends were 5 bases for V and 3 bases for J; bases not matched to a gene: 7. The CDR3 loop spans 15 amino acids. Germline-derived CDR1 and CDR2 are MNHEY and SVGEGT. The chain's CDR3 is CASSSRQGAGYEQYF. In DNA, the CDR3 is TGTGCCAGCAGTAGTCGACAGGGGGCCGGCTACGAGCAGTACTTC.

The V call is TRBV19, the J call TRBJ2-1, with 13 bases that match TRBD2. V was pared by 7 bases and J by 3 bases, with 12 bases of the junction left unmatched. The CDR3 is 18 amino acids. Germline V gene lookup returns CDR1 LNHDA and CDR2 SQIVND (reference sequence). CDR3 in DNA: TGTGCCAGTACCCGGGGCGCGCGGACTAGCGGGGGCTACAATGAGCAGTTCTTC. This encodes CASTRGARTSGGYNEQFF.

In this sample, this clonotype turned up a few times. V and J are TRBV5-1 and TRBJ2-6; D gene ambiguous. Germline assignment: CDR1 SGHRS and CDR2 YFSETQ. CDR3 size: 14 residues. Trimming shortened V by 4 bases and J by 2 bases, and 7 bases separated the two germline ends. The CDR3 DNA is TGCGCCAGCAGCCCCCCCGCTGGGGCCAACGTCCTGACTTTC. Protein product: CASSPPAGANVLTF. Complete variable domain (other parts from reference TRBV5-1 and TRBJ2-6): KAGVTQTPRYLIKTRGQQVTLSCSPISGHRSVSWYQQTPGQGLQFLFEYFSETQRNKGNFPGRFSGRQFSNSRSEMNVSTLELGDSALYLCASSPPAGANVLTFGAGSRLTVL.

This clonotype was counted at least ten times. The CDR3 region is CASTGTVNTGELFF. CDR3 bases: TGTGCCAGCACTGGGACAGTGAACACCGGGGAGCTGTTTTTT. The V gene is TRBV12-3 or TRBV12-4, the J gene TRBJ2-2; TRBD1 matches 7 bases. The CDR3 covers 14 residues. Losses at the gene ends were 7 bases for V and 1 base for J; bases not matched to a gene: 3.

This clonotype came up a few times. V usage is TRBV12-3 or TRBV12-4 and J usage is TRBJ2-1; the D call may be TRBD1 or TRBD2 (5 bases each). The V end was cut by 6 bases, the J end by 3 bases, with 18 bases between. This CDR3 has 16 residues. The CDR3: CASSSTGTASYNEQFF. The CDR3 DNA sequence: TGTGCCAGCAGCTCCACCGGGACGGCCAGCTACAATGAGCAGTTCTTC.

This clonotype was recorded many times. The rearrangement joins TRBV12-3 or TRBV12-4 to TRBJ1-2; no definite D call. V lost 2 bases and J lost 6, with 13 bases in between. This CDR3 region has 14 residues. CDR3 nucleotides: TGTGCCAGCAGTTTATCTCGGGGAAAGGATGGCTACACCTTC. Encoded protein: CASSLSRGKDGYTF.

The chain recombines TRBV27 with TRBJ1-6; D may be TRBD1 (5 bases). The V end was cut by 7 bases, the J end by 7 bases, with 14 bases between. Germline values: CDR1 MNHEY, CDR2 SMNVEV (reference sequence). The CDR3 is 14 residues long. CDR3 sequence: CASTPLGRNSPLHF. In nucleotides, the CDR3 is TGTGCCAGCACCCCTTTGGGGCGGAATTCACCCCTCCACTTT.

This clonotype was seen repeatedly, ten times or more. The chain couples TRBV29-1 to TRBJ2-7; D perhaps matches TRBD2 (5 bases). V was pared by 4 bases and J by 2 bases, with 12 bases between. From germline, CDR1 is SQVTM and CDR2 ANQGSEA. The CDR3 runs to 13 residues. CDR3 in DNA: TGCAGCGTTGGGGAGAGGCTTGCCTACGAGCAGTACTTC. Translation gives CSVGERLAYEQYF.

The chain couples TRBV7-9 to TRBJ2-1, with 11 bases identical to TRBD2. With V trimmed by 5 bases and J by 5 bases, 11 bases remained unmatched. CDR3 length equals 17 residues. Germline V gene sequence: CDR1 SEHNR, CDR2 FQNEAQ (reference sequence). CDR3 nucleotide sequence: TGTGCCAGCAGCCCTCGATTTCTAGCGGGAGGACACAATGAGCAGTTCTTC. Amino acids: CASSPRFLAGGHNEQFF.

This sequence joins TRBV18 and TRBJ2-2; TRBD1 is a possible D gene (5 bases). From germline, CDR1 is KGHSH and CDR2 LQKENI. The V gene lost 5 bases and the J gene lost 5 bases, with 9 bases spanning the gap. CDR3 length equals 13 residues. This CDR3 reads CASSNTGTGELFF. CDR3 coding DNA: TGTGCCAGCTCAAACACAGGAACCGGGGAGCTGTTTTTT. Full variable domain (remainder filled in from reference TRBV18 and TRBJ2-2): NAGVMQNPRHLVRRRGQEARLRCSPMKGHSHVYWYRQLPEEGLKFMVYLQKENIIDESGMPKERFSAEFPKEGPSILRIQQVVRGDSAAYFCASSNTGTGELFFGEGSRLTVL.